This T cell receptor beta chain is from a study of molecular identifiers for immune sequencing clone quantification. Study results and limitations: Should identical TCR molecules share a barcode, the sizes of highly expanded clones could be underestimated. Clones that exceeded 20 RNA copies held over 97% of effector molecules, yet under 1% in naive cells.

TCRdb used MiXCR to reprocess the PCR reads, holding one entry per CDR3 protein. The sample carries approximately 670,000 distinct CDR3 sequences, 15% to 20% recorded once. A word on this clonotype: Antigen specificity is unknown.

Trimming at V came to 4 bases and at J to 8 bases, leaving 6 bases not matched to a gene. CDR3 length equals 15 residues. Using 10%, 30% or 50% RNA, naive CD8 libraries were derived from approximately 20,000 to 980,000 sorted cells. Sorting captured naive CD8 T cells as CD8+CD4-CCR7+CD45RA+. Sequencing was performed on naive CD8+ T cells from blood, with Jurkat cell RNA spiked in. This sample's subset: FACS-sorted CD8+CD4-CCR7+CD45RA+ naive T cells. This sequence originates from a human donor in good health. Some libraries in this study had Jurkat cell RNA spiked in. The rearrangement uses TRBV12-3 or TRBV12-4 and TRBJ2-1; TRBD2 agrees at 12 bases. CDR3 in DNA: TGTGCCAGCAGTTCTCCTAGCGGGAGGGCCGATGAGCAGTTCTTC. Its translation is CASSSPSGRADEQFF.